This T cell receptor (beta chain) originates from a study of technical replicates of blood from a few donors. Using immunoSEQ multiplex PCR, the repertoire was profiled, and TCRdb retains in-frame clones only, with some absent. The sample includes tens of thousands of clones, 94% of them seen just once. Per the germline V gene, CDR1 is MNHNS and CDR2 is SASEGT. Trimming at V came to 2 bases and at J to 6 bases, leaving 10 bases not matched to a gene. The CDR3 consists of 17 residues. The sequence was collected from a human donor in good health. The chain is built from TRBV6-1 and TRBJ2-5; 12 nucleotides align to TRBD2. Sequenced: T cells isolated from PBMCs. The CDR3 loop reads CASSETLAGGPGKTQYF. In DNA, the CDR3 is TGTGCCAGCAGTGAAACTCTAGCGGGGGGGCCGGGGAAGACCCAGTACTTC.